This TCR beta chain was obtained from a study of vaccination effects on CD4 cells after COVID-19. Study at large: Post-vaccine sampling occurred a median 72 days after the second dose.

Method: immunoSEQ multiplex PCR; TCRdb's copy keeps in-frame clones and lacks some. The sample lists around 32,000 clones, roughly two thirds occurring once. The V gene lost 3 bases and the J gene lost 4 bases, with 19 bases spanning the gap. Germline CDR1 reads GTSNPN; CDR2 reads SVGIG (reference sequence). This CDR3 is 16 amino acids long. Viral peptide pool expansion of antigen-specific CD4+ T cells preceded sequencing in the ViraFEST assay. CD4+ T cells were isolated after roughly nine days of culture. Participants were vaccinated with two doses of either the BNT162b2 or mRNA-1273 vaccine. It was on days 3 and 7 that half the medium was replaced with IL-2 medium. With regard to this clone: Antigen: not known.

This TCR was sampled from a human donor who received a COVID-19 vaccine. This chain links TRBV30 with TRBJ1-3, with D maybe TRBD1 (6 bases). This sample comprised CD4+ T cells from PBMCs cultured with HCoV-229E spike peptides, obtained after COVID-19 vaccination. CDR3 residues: CAWRTPDTGSGNTIYF. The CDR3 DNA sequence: TGTGCCTGGAGGACGCCGGACACAGGGTCGGGAAACACCATATATTTT. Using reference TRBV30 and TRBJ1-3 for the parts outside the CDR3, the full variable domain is SQTIHQWPATLVQPVGSPLSLECTVEGTSNPNLYWYRQAAGRGLQLLFYSVGIGQISSEVPQNLSASRPQDRQFILSSKKLLLSDSGFYLCAWRTPDTGSGNTIYFGEGSWLTVV.